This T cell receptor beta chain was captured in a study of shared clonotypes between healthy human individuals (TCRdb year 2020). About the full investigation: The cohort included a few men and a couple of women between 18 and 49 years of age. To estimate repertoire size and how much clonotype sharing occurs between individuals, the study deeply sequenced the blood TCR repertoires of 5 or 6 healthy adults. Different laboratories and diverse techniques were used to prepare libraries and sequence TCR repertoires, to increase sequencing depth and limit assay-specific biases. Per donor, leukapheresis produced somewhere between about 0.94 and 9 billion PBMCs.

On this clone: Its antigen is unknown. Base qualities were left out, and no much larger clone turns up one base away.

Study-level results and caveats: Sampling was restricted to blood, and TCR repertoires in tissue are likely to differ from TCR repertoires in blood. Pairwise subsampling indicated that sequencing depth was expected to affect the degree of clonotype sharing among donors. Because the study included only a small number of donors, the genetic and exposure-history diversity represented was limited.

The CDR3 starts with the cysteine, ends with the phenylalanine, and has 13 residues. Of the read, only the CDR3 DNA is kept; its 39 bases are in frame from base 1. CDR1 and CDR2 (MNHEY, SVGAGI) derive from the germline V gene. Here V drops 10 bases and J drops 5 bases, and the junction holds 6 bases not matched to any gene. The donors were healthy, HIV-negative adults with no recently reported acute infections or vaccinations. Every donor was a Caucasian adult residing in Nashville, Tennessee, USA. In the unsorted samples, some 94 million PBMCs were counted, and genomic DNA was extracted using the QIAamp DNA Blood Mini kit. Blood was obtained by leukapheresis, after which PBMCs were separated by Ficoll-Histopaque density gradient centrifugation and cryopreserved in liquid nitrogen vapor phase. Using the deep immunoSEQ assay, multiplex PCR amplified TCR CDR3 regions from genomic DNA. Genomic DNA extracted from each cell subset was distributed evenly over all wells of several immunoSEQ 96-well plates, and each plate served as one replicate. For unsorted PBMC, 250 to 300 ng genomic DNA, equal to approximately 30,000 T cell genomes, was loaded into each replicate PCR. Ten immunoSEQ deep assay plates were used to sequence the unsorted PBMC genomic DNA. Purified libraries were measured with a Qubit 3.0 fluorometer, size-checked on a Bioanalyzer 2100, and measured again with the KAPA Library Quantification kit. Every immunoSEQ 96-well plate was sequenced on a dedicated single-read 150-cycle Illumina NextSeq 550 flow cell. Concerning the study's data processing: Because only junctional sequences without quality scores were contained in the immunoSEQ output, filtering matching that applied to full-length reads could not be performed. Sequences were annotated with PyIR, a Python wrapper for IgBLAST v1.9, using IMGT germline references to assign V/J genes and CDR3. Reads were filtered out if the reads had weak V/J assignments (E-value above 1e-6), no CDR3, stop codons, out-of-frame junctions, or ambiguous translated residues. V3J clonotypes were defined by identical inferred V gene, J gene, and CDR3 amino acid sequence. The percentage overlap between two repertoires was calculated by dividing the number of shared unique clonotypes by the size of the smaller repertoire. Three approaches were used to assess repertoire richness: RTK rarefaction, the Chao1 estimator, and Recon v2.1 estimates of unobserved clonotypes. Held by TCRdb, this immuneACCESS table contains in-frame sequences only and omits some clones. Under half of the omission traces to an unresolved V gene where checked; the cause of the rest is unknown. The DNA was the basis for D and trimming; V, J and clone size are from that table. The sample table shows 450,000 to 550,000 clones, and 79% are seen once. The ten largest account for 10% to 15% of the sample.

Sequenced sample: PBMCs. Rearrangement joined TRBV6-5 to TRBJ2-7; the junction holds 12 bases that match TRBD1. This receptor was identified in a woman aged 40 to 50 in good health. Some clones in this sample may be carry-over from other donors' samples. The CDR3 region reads CANLGQGAHEQYF. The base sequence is TGTGCCAACTTGGGACAGGGGGCTCACGAGCAGTACTTC.